This T cell receptor beta chain was profiled in a study of shared clonotypes between healthy human individuals. Study-level background: Aged 18 to 49, the donors were two women and a few men. The study's findings and limits: Having only a few donors restricted how much genetic and exposure-history diversity was captured. Relative to memory subsets, naive subsets generally showed larger estimated richness.

Looked up from germline, CDR1 is SEHNR and CDR2 is FQNEAQ (reference sequence). The CDR3 is 11 residues long. V was trimmed by 3 bases and J by 9 bases, leaving 8 bases between them. Running of the assay took place at deep level. Libraries were prepared by immunoSEQ multiplex PCR; TCRdb keeps only in-frame clonotypes and omits some of them. There are about 1 million clones in the sample; approximately 76% occur only once, and 1.4% lies in the top ten. On this clone itself: What it binds is not known.

Sequences were obtained from memory CD4+ T cells sorted from blood. Noted subset: CD45RA-negative fraction. The gene calls are TRBV7-9 and TRBJ2-5; no clear D. The sequence was obtained from a man younger than 35 in good health. Here the CDR3 reads CASSFNTAQYF. The CDR3 nucleotides are TGTGCCAGCAGCTTCAACACGGCCCAGTACTTC. The variable domain in full, with the rest retrieved from reference TRBV7-9 and TRBJ2-5, is DTGVSQNPRHKITKRGQNVTFRCDPISEHNRLYWYRQTLGQGPEFLTYFQNEAQLEKSRLLSDRFSAERPKGSFSTLEIQRTEQGDSAMYLCASSFNTAQYFGPGTRLLVL.